The 15 T cell receptor beta chains below all came from one sample that was sequenced in a study of regulatory T cells in long-lasting Graves disease. Researchers made TCR beta libraries by using iRepertoire HTBI primers and running Arm-PCR on CDR3 regions. TCRdb re-analysed the multiplex PCR reads in MiXCR, keeping a single row per CDR3 protein. The data show around 250,000 distinct CDR3 sequences, with 20% to 25% seen just once and approximately 15% held by the top ten. Time point here: newly diagnosed GD, antithyroid drugs for less than 3 months. From PBMCs, RNA was extracted and then used to make the TCR library. Material: peripheral blood mononuclear cells (PBMCs), obtained at new diagnosis, from a patient treated with antithyroid drugs. Receptor source: a female donor with Graves disease.

This chain connects TRBV18 to TRBJ2-7; 8 bases are a match to TRBD2. Germline trimming cut 6 bases from V and 7 bases from J; bases unmatched to any gene: 11. CDR3 length: 14 residues. Per germline, CDR1 KGHSH and CDR2 LQKENI. The CDR3 loop is CASSRAGGLYEQYF. The CDR3 region has the DNA TGTGCCAGCTCCCGTGCGGGAGGTCTCTATGAGCAGTACTTC. The variable domain in full, with the rest retrieved from reference TRBV18 and TRBJ2-7, is NAGVMQNPRHLVRRRGQEARLRCSPMKGHSHVYWYRQLPEEGLKFMVYLQKENIIDESGMPKERFSAEFPKEGPSILRIQQVVRGDSAAYFCASSRAGGLYEQYFGPGTRLTVT.

This clonotype showed up many times. V is TRBV6-1 and J is TRBJ2-2; D possibly corresponds to TRBD1 (5 bases). This CDR3 is built from 15 residues. V lost 4 bases and J 2 bases, leaving 11 bases between the germline ends. The germline V gene encodes CDR1 MNHNS and CDR2 SASEGT. The CDR3 nucleotides are TGTGCCAGCAGTGCCGACAGCGCAAACACCGGGGAGCTGTTTTTT. Amino acid sequence: CASSADSANTGELFF.

This clonotype was seen at least ten times. The chain links TRBV7-3 to TRBJ2-5; D uncertain. Between the trimmed V and J ends, which lost 5 bases and 4 bases, there was a span of 11 bases. The CDR3 has 13 residues. CDR1 is SGHTA, CDR2 FQGTGA, per germline. The CDR3 here is CASSKTVGETQYF. The CDR3, as DNA: TGTGCCAGCAGCAAAACGGTAGGAGAGACCCAGTACTTC.

This clonotype was seen repeatedly, ten times or more. The chain has TRBV6-5 and TRBJ2-3, with D perhaps TRBD1 (5 bases). The V and J ends lost 2 bases and 3 bases respectively, with 9 bases between them. The CDR3 runs 14 residues. Germline loops: CDR1 MNHEY, CDR2 SVGAGI. CDR3: CASSYRAGTDTQYF. The CDR3 region has the DNA TGTGCCAGCAGTTACCGGGCAGGGACAGATACGCAGTATTTT.

Many counts were recorded for this clonotype. The rearrangement uses TRBV2 and TRBJ2-1; D remains unclear. Germline V CDR1 and CDR2: SNHLY, FYNNEI. Trimming removed 1 base from V and 8 bases from J, with 9 bases in between. The CDR3 covers 13 residues. As DNA, the CDR3 is TGTGCCAGCAGTGAAGGCAGGCAGGATGAGCAGTTCTTC. This sequence encodes CASSEGRQDEQFF.

The gene calls are TRBV10-2 and TRBJ1-5; D call uncertain. CDR1 and CDR2 from the germline V gene are WSHSY and SAAADI. Trimming shortened V by 5 bases and J by 9 bases, and 11 bases separated the two germline ends. The CDR3 spans 12 residues. The DNA for the CDR3 is TGCGCCAGCAGTACAACCGAGGGGCCCCAGCATTTT. It translates to CASSTTEGPQHF.

This clonotype has a count of ten or more. The chain is built from TRBV19 and TRBJ1-5; D gene uncertain. V lost 9 bases to trimming and J lost 4 bases, with 16 bases between them. CDR3 length equals 14 residues. Germline assignment: CDR1 LNHDA and CDR2 SQIVND (reference sequence). CDR3 residues: CASRPAGPNQPQHF. CDR3 nucleotides: TGTGCCAGCCGTCCGGCAGGACCTAATCAGCCCCAGCATTTT.

This clonotype was found many times. The chain is built from TRBV12-3 or TRBV12-4 and TRBJ1-2; TRBD1 might be the D (6 bases). The length of the CDR3 is 15 residues. V gave up 5 bases and J gave up 8 bases, with 21 bases separating them. CDR3 region: CASSPPLGAGKGYTF. For the CDR3, the DNA is TGTGCCAGCAGTCCCCCCCTGGGGGCGGGGAAGGGCTACACCTTC.

The rearrangement uses TRBV7-2 and TRBJ2-7; 7 bases fit TRBD2. This CDR3 is built from 14 residues. Germline V gene sequence: CDR1 SGHTA, CDR2 FQGNSA. After removal of 5 bases from V and 3 bases from J, the junction contained 7 bases not matched to a gene. This chain's CDR3 is CASSRLAAGYEQYF. CDR3 DNA sequence: TGTGCCAGCAGCCGTCTAGCGGCCGGCTACGAGCAGTACTTC.

This clonotype was counted at least ten times. V is TRBV27 and J is TRBJ1-5, with TRBD1 as a possible D gene (5 bases). The V end lost 2 bases, the J end lost 7 bases, and 12 bases lay between the germline ends. Per germline, CDR1 MNHEY and CDR2 SMNVEV (reference sequence). The CDR3 length is 14 residues. CDR3 DNA: TGTGCCAGCAGTTTAAGGCAGGGTAAACAGCCCCAGCATTTT. As protein: CASSLRQGKQPQHF.

The V and J genes are TRBV4-3 and TRBJ2-5; 10 nucleotides agree with TRBD1. The CDR3 consists of 14 residues. Germline lookup yields CDR1 LGHNA and CDR2 YSLEER. After removal of 5 bases from V and 4 bases from J, the junction contained 4 bases not matched to a gene. In DNA, the CDR3 is TGCGCCAGCAGCTCGACAGGGGGCCCAGAGACCCAGTACTTC. Translated, it gives CASSSTGGPETQYF.

This clonotype was found many times. V gene TRBV9 combines with J gene TRBJ2-7, with D possibly TRBD1 on 5 matching bases. Looked up from germline, CDR1 is SGDLS and CDR2 is YYNGEE. V lost 9 bases, J lost 3 bases, and 13 bases lay in between. The CDR3 is made up of 12 amino acids. In nucleotides, the CDR3 is TGTGCCATTCGGACACCATACTACGAGCAGTACTTC. Amino acids: CAIRTPYYEQYF.

This clonotype was found many times. V is TRBV28 and J is TRBJ1-5, with D uncertain. Germline assignment: CDR1 MDHEN and CDR2 SYDVKM. CDR3 length: 14 residues. V was shortened by 8 bases and J by 7 bases, with 18 bases between the two germline ends. The CDR3 sequence is CASGPDRGYQPQHF. CDR3 DNA sequence: TGTGCCAGCGGACCTGACCGAGGATACCAGCCCCAGCATTTT.

As concerns this clonotype: Given a much more abundant clone one base away, this may be a read error. The J gene is TRBJ2-7, the V gene TRBV6-1, with D tentatively TRBD1 (6 bases). Germline CDR1 is MNHNS and CDR2 is SASEGT. This CDR3 is built from 13 residues. V was shortened by 3 bases and J by 6 bases, with 12 bases between the two germline ends. Here the CDR3 DNA reads TGTGCCAGCAGTGAGACCGAGACAGGCGAGCAGTACTTC. This codes for CASSETETGEQYF.

In the case of this clonotype: This clone may be a read error of a much larger clone one base away. The chain joins TRBV2 to TRBJ2-7; 7 bases map to TRBD2. V shed 6 bases, J shed 1 base, and the junction held 12 bases outside the gene matches. Germline assignment: CDR1 SNHLY and CDR2 FYNNEI. The CDR3 is 16 amino acids. DNA of the CDR3: TGTGCCAGCAGGCCCGGAAGGGGTAGCGGGTCCTACGAGCAGTACTTC. It encodes CASRPGRGSGSYEQYF.